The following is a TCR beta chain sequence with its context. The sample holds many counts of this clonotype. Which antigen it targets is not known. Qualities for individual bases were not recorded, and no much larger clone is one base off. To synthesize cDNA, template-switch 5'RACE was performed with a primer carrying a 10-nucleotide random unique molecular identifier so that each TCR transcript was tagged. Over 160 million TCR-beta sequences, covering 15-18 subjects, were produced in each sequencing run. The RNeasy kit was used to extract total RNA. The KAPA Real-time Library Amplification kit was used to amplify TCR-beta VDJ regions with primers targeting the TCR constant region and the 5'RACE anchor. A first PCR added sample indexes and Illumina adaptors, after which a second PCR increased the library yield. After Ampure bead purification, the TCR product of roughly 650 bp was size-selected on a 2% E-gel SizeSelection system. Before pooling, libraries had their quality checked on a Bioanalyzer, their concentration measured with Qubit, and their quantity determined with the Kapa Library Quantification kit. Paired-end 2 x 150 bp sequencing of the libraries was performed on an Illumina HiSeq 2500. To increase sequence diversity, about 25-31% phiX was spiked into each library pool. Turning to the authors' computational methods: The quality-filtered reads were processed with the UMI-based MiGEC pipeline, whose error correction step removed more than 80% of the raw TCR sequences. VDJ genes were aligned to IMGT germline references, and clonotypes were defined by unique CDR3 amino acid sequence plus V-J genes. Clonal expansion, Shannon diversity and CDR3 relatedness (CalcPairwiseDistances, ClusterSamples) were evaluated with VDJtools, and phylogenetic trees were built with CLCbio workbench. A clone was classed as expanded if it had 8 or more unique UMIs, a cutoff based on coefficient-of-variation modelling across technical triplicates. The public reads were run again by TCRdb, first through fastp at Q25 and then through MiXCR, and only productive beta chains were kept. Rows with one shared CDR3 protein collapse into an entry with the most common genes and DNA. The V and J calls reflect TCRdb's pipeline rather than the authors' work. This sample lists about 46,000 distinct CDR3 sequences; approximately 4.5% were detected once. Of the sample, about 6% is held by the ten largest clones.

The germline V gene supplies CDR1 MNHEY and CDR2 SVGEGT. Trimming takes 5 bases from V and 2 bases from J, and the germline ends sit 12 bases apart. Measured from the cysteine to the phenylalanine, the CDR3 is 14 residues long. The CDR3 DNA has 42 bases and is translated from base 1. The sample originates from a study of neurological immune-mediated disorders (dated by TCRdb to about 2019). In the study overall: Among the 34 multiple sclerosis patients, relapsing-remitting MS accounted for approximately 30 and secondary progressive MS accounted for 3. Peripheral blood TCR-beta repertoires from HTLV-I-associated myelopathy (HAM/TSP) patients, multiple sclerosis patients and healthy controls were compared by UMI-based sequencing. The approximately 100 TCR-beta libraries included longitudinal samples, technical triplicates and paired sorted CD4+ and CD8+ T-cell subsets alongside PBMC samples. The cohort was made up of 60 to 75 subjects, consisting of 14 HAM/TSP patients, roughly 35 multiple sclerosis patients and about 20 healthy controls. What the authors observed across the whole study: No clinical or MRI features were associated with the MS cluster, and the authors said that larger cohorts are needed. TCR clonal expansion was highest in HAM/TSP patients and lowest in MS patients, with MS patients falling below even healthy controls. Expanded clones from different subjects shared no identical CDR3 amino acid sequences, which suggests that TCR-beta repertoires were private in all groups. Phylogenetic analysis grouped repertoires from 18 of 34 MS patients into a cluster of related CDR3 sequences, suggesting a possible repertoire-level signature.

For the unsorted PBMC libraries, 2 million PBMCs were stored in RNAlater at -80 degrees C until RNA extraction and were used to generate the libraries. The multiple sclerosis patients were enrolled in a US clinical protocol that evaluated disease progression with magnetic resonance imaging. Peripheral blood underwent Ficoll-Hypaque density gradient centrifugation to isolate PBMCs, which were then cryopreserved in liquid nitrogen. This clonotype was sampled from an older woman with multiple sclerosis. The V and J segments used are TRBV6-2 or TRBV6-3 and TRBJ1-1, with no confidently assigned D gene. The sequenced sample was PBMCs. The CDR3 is CASSIGGFNTEAFF. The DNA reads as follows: TGTGCCAGCAGTATCGGTGGATTTAACACTGAAGCTTTCTTT.